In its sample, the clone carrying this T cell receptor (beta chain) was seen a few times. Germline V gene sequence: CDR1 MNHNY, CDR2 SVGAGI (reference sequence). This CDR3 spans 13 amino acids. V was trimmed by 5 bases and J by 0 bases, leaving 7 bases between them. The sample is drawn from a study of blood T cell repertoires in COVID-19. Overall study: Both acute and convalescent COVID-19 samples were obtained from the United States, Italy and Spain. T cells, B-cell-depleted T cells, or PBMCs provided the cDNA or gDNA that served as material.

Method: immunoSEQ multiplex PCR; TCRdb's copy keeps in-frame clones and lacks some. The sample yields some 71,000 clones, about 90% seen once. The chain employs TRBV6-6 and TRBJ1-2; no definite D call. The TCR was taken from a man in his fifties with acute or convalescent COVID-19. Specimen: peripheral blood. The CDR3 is CASSREPNYGYTF. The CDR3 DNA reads TGTGCCAGCAGTCGGGAGCCTAACTATGGCTACACCTTC.